This TCR beta chain appears in the sequencing data of a study of T-cell memory formation after mild COVID-19. Study in general: The TCR clusters were mostly specific to one donor.

The CDR3 spans 18 residues. Trimming took 4 bases from V and 0 from J; bases not matched to a gene: 13. Germline CDR1 reads SGHRS; CDR2 reads YFSETQ. MiXCR, applied by TCRdb to the 5' RACE reads, yields one record per CDR3 protein. Altogether some 450,000 distinct CDR3 sequences are present, 20% being singletons, with the ten largest covering about 8.1%. V usage is TRBV5-1 and J usage is TRBJ2-7; 10 positions agree with TRBD2. The sequence derives from an adult woman who had mild COVID-19 (a few samples of this study predate the infection). Cell type and time point are not known. Sample: PBMCs or a T cell subset sorted from them (not recorded which). The CDR3 nucleotides are TGCGCCAGCAGCGTCACTAGCGGGGCGGCCTCCTACTCCTACGAGCAGTACTTC. Translation: CASSVTSGAASYSYEQYF.